This T cell receptor beta chain came from a study of memory CD4+ T cells and cytomegalovirus serostatus. The assay was immunoSEQ multiplex PCR, and TCRdb's table has in-frame clones only and misses some. This sample yields about 96,000 clones, of which roughly 80% are seen a single time; less than 4% belongs to the top ten. Single viable CD3+CD4+CD8-CD45RO+ cells were sorted as the memory CD4+ T cells. Positive selection with CD4 microbeads enriched total CD4+ T cells. Per germline, CDR1 SEHNR and CDR2 FQNEAQ (reference sequence). The CDR3 loop spans 19 amino acids. V trimming: 7 bases; J trimming: 0 bases; junction bases outside the gene matches: 16.

V and J are TRBV7-9 and TRBJ2-7, with 12 positions matching TRBD2. This sequence originates from an adult in good health and CMV-seropositive. The sample comprised memory CD4+ T cells from blood. CDR3 in amino acids: CASNHRPGLAGPSSYEQYF. CDR3 in DNA: TGTGCCAGCAACCACCGACCGGGACTAGCGGGTCCGAGCTCCTACGAGCAGTACTTC.